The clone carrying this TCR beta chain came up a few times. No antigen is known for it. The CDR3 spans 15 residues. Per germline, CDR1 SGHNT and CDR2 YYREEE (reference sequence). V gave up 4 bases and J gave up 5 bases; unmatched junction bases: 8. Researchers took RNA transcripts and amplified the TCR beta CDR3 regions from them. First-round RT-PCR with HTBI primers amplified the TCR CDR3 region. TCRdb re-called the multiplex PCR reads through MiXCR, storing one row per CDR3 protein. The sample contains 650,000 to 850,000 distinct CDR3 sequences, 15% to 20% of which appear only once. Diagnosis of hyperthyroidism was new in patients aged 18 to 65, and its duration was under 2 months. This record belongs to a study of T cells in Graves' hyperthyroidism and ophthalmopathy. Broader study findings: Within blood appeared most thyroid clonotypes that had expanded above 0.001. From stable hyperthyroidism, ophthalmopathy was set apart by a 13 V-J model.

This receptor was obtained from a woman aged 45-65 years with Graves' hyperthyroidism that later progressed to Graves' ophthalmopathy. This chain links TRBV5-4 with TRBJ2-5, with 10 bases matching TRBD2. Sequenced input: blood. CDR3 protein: CASSPEGLAKETQYF. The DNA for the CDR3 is TGTGCCAGCAGCCCCGAGGGACTAGCGAAGGAGACCCAGTACTTC.